The 11 T cell receptor beta chains below all came from one sample that was sequenced in a study of T cells in Graves' hyperthyroidism and ophthalmopathy. Using RNA transcripts as the source, TCR beta CDR3 regions were amplified. Carried out on the TCR CDR3, a first-round RT-PCR used the HTBI primer set. MiXCR, run by TCRdb on the multiplex PCR reads, gives a single entry per CDR3 protein. This sample carries around 350,000 distinct CDR3 sequences, 19% of them seen once, and the ten largest clones take approximately 4%. The sequenced sample consisted of blood. The receptors shown here come from a woman between 18 and 29 years old with Graves' hyperthyroidism.

This clonotype was observed at least ten times. The chain uses TRBV30 and TRBJ1-2; maybe TRBD1 (6 bases). The germline CDR1 and CDR2 sequences are GTSNPN and SVGIG (reference sequence). The CDR3 extends over 13 amino acids. V dropped 5 bases and J dropped 8 bases, with 18 bases sitting between them. The CDR3 reads CAWARPNRVGYTF. As DNA, the CDR3 is TGTGCCTGGGCCCGTCCCAACAGGGTGGGCTACACCTTC.

This clonotype was counted many times. A much larger clone sits a single nucleotide away, making a read error possible. This chain uses TRBV6-5 with TRBJ2-5; 8 bases match TRBD2. Germline-derived CDR1 and CDR2 are MNHEY and SVGAGI. This CDR3 contains 15 residues. CDR3 loop: CASSYSREAPETKYF. CDR3 nucleotide sequence: TGTGCCAGCAGTTACTCGCGGGAGGCGCCGGAGACCAAGTACTTC.

The J gene is TRBJ2-2, the V gene TRBV5-5, with D perhaps matching TRBD1 or TRBD2 (6 bases each). From germline, CDR1 is SGHKS and CDR2 YYEKEE (reference sequence). CDR3 size: 15 residues. The V and J ends lost 0 bases and 9 bases respectively, with 15 bases between them. CDR3: CASSLVGGLSRELFF. CDR3 DNA sequence: TGTGCCAGCAGCTTGGTAGGGGGACTCAGCAGGGAGCTGTTTTTT. The variable domain in full, with the rest retrieved from reference TRBV5-5 and TRBJ2-2, is DAGVTQSPTHLIKTRGQQVTLRCSPISGHKSVSWYQQVLGQGPQFIFQYYEKEERGRGNFPDRFSARQFPNYSSELNVNALLLGDSALYLCASSLVGGLSRELFFGEGSRLTVL.

The chain is built from TRBV6-5 and TRBJ1-1; D is uncertain. The V and J ends lost 2 bases and 1 base respectively, with 11 bases between them. The CDR3 has 15 amino acids. Germline assignment: CDR1 MNHEY and CDR2 SVGAGI. The CDR3, as DNA: TGTGCCAGCAGTTACGTCTCCTCGGCGAACACTGAAGCTTTCTTT. It yields the protein CASSYVSSANTEAFF.

In this sample, this clonotype turned up many times. The chain links TRBV27 to TRBJ1-2; 8 bases map to TRBD1. Germline V gene lookup returns CDR1 MNHEY and CDR2 SMNVEV (reference sequence). J was trimmed by 5 bases and V by 4 bases; bases with no gene match: 9. The CDR3 totals 15 residues. CDR3 nucleotides: TGTGCCAGCAGTTCCGGACAGGGTGGGGGATATGGCTACACCTTC. Its protein product is CASSSGQGGGYGYTF.

This clonotype came up many times. The V gene is TRBV13, the J gene TRBJ1-1; possibly TRBD1 for D (6 bases). V was cut by 4 bases and J by 1 base, with 10 bases left in between. The CDR3 is 14 residues long. The germline V gene has CDR1 PRHDT and CDR2 FYEKMQ (reference sequence). CDR3 sequence (DNA): TGTGCCAGCAGCTCGGGGGGACAGAACACTGAAGCTTTCTTT. Translating gives CASSSGGQNTEAFF.

This clonotype was seen many times. V gene TRBV7-9 combines with J gene TRBJ1-1; D possibly corresponds to TRBD1 (5 bases). Trimming stripped 5 bases from V and 9 bases from J, with 16 bases between. The CDR3 is made up of 13 amino acids. Germline V gene lookup returns CDR1 SEHNR and CDR2 FQNEAQ (reference sequence). CDR3 DNA: TGTGCCAGCAGCCGAGAGGGGTTATTCAAAGCTTTCTTT. It encodes CASSREGLFKAFF. The variable domain in full, with the rest retrieved from reference TRBV7-9 and TRBJ1-1, is DTGVSQNPRHKITKRGQNVTFRCDPISEHNRLYWYRQTLGQGPEFLTYFQNEAQLEKSRLLSDRFSAERPKGSFSTLEIQRTEQGDSAMYLCASSREGLFKAFFGQGTRLTVV.

This clonotype has at least ten counts. The chain is built from TRBV27 and TRBJ1-1, with 8 bases aligning to TRBD1. Germline V gives CDR1 MNHEY, CDR2 SMNVEV (reference sequence). The length of the CDR3 is 14 residues. Germline trimming cut 0 bases from V and 11 bases from J; bases unmatched to any gene: 8. CDR3 DNA: TGTGCCAGCAGTTTATCCCCAGGGGGCCGGCGGGCTTTCTTT. Protein sequence: CASSLSPGGRRAFF.

The chain employs TRBV4-1 and TRBJ1-1, with unresolved D. CDR1 is MGHRA, CDR2 YSYEKL, per germline. The CDR3 is 16 amino acids. The V gene lost 1 base and the J gene lost 2 bases, with 14 bases spanning the gap. The CDR3 spells CASSQGIARINTEAFF. DNA of the CDR3: TGCGCCAGCAGCCAAGGTATAGCCAGAATAAACACTGAAGCTTTCTTT.

This sequence joins TRBV20-1 and TRBJ2-7; TRBD1 is a possible D gene (5 bases). CDR3 size: 17 residues. Germline CDR1 reads DFQATT; CDR2 reads SNEGSKA (reference sequence). V was shortened by 3 bases and J by 2 bases, with 23 bases between the two germline ends. CDR3 in amino acids: CSARGQEITWLTYEQYF. Here the CDR3 DNA reads TGCAGTGCTAGGGGGCAGGAGATAACCTGGCTTACCTACGAGCAGTACTTC.

In the case of this clonotype: A much larger clone sits a single nucleotide away, making a read error possible. Likely a read error: the CDR3 ends without its conserved phenylalanine or tryptophan. The V gene is TRBV5-1, the J gene TRBJ1-1; possibly TRBD1 for D (6 bases). CDR1 is SGHRS and CDR2 is YFSETQ in the germline V gene. V lost 6 bases, J lost 0 bases, and 9 bases lay in between. This CDR3 has 13 amino acids. This CDR3 is CASIAGVNTEAFV. The CDR3, as DNA: TGCGCCAGCATTGCAGGGGTGAACACTGAAGCTTTCGTT.